What follows are 13 T cell receptor beta chains derived from one specimen sequenced in a study of cytomegalovirus exposure and HLA in healthy donors. Repertoires were generated with immunoSEQ multiplex PCR, while TCRdb's copy carries only in-frame clones and drops some. The repertoire includes around 60,000 clones, 90% to 96% of them detected once, and around 1% sits in the top ten. The sequenced sample was PBMCs. The source is a woman under 30 in good health and CMV-seronegative.

V usage is TRBV4-3 and J usage is TRBJ2-3, with TRBD2 matching over 14 bases. The germline V gene encodes CDR1 LGHNA and CDR2 YSLEER. V shed 1 base, J shed 4 bases, and the junction held 1 base outside the gene matches. The CDR3 runs to 16 residues. CDR3 region: CASSQGTSGRPDTQYF. Written as DNA, the CDR3 is TGCGCCAGCAGCCAAGGGACTAGCGGGAGGCCAGATACGCAGTATTTT.

J is TRBJ1-5 and V is TRBV15, with a tentative D call TRBD1 (5 bases). The CDR3 is made up of 15 amino acids. The V end was cut by 3 bases, the J end by 4 bases, with 13 bases between. Germline CDR1 LNHNV, CDR2 YYDKDF (reference sequence). The CDR3 spells CATSRGRAKNQPQHF. The CDR3 region has the DNA TGTGCCACCAGCAGGGGCAGGGCCAAGAATCAGCCCCAGCATTTT.

This chain joins TRBV5-1 and TRBJ1-1, with a weak D call TRBD1 (6 bases). CDR3 length: 16 residues. V was shortened by 4 bases and J by 3 bases, with 19 bases between the two germline ends. Germline V gene lookup returns CDR1 SGHRS and CDR2 YFSETQ. The CDR3 protein is CASSPGTKGGYTEAFF. The DNA of the CDR3 is TGCGCCAGCAGCCCCGGGACCAAGGGGGGGTACACTGAAGCTTTCTTT.

This chain links TRBV19 with TRBJ1-4; D gene uncertain. This CDR3 has 14 amino acids. The germline V gene encodes CDR1 LNHDA and CDR2 SQIVND (reference sequence). V shed 11 bases and J shed 0 bases, with 13 bases lying between them. This CDR3 reads CAASVHATNEKLFF. In DNA form, the CDR3 reads TGTGCCGCGTCCGTCCATGCAACTAATGAAAAACTGTTTTTT.

This sequence joins TRBV27 and TRBJ2-7, with D possibly TRBD2 on 5 matching bases. The length of the CDR3 is 14 residues. V was clipped by 3 bases and J by 0 bases, with 9 bases between them. Germline values: CDR1 MNHEY, CDR2 SMNVEV (reference sequence). The CDR3 spells CASSFAGHSYEQYF. The CDR3 region has the DNA TGTGCCAGCAGTTTCGCGGGTCACTCCTACGAGCAGTACTTC.

Only one count was recorded for this clone. V and J are TRBV6-5 and TRBJ2-7; 10 bases are a match to TRBD2. The CDR3 spans 14 residues. Germline V gene lookup returns CDR1 MNHEY and CDR2 SVGAGI. V dropped 6 bases and J dropped 6; count of bases not matched to a gene: 8. The CDR3 DNA follows: TGTGCCAGCAGAGTAGCGGGGGGAAAACCCGAGCAGTACTTC. Translating gives CASRVAGGKPEQYF.

The rearrangement links TRBV7-4 to TRBJ2-7; weak D call: TRBD1 (6 bases). This CDR3 region has 17 residues. The germline V and J ends were trimmed by 4 bases and 3 bases, with 22 bases remaining between them. The germline CDR1 and CDR2 sequences are SGHVT and SQSDAQ. The CDR3 DNA is TGTGCCAGCAGCTCTTACCTTTTACCCGGACAGCACTACGAGCAGTACTTC. Translated, it gives CASSSYLLPGQHYEQYF.

V and J are TRBV27 and TRBJ2-5; a weak D match, TRBD1 (7 bases). This CDR3 region has 15 residues. From germline, CDR1 is MNHEY and CDR2 SMNVEV (reference sequence). V dropped 2 bases and J dropped 5 bases, with 15 bases sitting between them. CDR3 nucleotides: TGTGCCAGCAGTTTAGCGGGACAGCCAAGTGAGACCCAGTACTTC. This codes for CASSLAGQPSETQYF.

The chain joins TRBV7-9 to TRBJ1-2, with D possibly being TRBD1 (5 bases). This CDR3 has 15 amino acids. The V gene lost 5 bases and the J gene lost 4 bases, with 17 bases spanning the gap. Germline loops: CDR1 SEHNR, CDR2 FQNEAQ (reference sequence). CDR3 in amino acids: CASSPPGGRTYGYTF. The CDR3 DNA reads TGTGCCAGCAGCCCCCCGGGGGGACGGACCTATGGCTACACCTTC.

The chain recombines TRBV11-2 with TRBJ1-2; 7 bases are shared with TRBD1. Germline loops: CDR1 SGHAT, CDR2 FQNNGV. With 0 bases clipped from V and 8 bases from J, the junction kept 12 bases outside the gene matches. This CDR3 comprises 16 residues. CDR3 DNA: TGTGCCAGCAGCTTAGAAGGGGGCCTCGGGGGTGTGGGCTACACCTTC. This translates into CASSLEGGLGGVGYTF.

The chain combines TRBV30 with TRBJ2-1; possibly TRBD2 for D (6 bases). Germline-derived CDR1 and CDR2 are GTSNPN and SVGIG (reference sequence). Trimming pared 0 bases from V and 6 bases from J, leaving 12 bases between. The CDR3 runs to 14 residues. The CDR3, as DNA: TGTGCCTGGAGTGTAGTCGGGGGACCCAATGAGCAGTTCTTC. Amino acids: CAWSVVGGPNEQFF.

The count of this clone is one. This chain links TRBV6-6 with TRBJ2-7; 7 bases agree with TRBD2. Germline V CDR1 and CDR2: MNHNY, SVGAGI (reference sequence). This CDR3 has 14 residues. The junction had 4 bases not matched to a gene; V was cut back by 5 bases and J by 0 bases. CDR3 sequence: CASSPSGSSYEQYF. DNA for the CDR3: TGTGCCAGCAGTCCTAGCGGAAGCTCCTACGAGCAGTACTTC.

The J gene is TRBJ1-1, the V gene TRBV14; the D is unclear. The V gene's germline CDR1 is SGHDN and CDR2 FVKESK. The CDR3 totals 15 residues. With 3 bases removed from V and 1 base from J, the gap between germline ends came to 12 bases. CDR3 protein: CASSQIEERNTEAFF. In DNA, the CDR3 is TGTGCCAGCAGCCAGATCGAGGAGAGGAACACTGAAGCTTTCTTT. Together with reference TRBV14 and TRBJ1-1, the CDR3 gives the full variable domain: EAGVTQFPSHSVIEKGQTVTLRCDPISGHDNLYWYRRVMGKEIKFLLHFVKESKQDESGMPNNRFLAERTGGTYSTLKVQPAELEDSGVYFCASSQIEERNTEAFFGQGTRLTVV.